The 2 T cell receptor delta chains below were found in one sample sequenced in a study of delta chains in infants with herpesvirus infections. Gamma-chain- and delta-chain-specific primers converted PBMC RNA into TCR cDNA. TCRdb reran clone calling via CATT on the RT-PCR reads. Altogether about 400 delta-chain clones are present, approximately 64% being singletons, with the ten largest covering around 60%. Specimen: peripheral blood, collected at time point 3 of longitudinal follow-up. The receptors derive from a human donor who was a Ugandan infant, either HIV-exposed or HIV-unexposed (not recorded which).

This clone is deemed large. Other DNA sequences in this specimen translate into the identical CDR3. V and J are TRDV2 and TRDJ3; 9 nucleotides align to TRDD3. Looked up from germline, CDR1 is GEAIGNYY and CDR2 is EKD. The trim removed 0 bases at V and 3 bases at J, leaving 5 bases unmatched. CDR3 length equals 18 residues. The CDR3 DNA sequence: TGTGCCTGTGACACCGGGGGATACAAGGACTGGGACACCCGACAGATGTTTTTC. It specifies CACDTGGYKDWDTRQMFF.

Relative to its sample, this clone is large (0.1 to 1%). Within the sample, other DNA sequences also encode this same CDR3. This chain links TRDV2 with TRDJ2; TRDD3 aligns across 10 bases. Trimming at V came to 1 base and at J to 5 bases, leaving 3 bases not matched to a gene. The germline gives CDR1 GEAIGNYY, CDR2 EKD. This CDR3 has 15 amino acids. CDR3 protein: CACDTLLGDTAQLFF. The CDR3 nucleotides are TGTGCCTGTGACACTTTACTGGGGGATACAGCACAACTCTTCTTT.